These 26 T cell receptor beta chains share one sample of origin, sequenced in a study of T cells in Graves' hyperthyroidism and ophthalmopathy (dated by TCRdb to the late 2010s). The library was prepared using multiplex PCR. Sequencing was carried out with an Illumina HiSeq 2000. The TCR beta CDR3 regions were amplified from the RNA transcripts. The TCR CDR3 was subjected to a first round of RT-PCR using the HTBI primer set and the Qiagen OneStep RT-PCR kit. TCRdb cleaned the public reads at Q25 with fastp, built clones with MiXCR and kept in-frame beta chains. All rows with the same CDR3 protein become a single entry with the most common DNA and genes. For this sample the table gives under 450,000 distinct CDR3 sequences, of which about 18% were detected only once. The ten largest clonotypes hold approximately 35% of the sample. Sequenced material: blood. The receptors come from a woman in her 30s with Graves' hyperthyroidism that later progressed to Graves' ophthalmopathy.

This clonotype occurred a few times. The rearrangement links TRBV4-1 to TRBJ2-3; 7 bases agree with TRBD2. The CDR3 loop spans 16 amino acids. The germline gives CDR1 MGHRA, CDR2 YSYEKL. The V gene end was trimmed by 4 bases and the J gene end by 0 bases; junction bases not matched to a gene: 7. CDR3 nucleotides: TGCGCCAGCAGCCGACGGGGAGGGATAAGCACAGATACGCAGTATTTT. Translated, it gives CASSRRGGISTDTQYF.

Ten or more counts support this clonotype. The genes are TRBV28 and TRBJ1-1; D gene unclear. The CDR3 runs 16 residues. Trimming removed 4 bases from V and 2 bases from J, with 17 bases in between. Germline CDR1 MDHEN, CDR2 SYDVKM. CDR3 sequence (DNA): TGTGCCAGCAGTTCCTCTCGACGGACGACTAACACTGAAGCTTTCTTT. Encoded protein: CASSSSRRTTNTEAFF.

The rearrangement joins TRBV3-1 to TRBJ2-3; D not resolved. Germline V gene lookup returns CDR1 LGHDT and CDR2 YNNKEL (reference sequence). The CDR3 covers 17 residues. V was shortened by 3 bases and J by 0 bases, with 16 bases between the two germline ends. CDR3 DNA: TGTGCCAGCAGCCATTACCCTTCTAGTACTAGCACAGATACGCAGTATTTT. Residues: CASSHYPSSTSTDTQYF.

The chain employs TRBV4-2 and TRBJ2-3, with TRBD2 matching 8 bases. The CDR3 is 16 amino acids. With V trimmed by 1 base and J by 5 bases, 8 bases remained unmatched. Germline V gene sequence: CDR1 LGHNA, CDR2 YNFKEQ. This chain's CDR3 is CASSQVGGLVKDTQYF. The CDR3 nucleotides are TGTGCCAGCAGCCAAGTTGGGGGACTAGTGAAAGATACGCAGTATTTT.

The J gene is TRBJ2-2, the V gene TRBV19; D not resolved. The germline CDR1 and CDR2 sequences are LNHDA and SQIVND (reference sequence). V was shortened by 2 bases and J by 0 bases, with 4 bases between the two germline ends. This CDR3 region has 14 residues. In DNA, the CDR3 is TGTGCCAGTAGTATACCAGCGAACACCGGGGAGCTGTTTTTT. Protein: CASSIPANTGELFF.

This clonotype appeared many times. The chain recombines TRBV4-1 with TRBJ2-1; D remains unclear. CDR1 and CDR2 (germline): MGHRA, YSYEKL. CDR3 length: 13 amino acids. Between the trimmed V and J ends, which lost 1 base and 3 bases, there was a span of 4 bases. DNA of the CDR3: TGCGCCAGCAGCCAAGCCTTCTACAATGAGCAGTTCTTC. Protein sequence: CASSQAFYNEQFF.

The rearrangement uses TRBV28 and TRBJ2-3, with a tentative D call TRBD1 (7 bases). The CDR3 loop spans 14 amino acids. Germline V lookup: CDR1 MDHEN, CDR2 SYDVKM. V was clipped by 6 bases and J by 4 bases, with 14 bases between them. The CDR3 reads CASSTTGEADTQYF. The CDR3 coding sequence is TGTGCCAGCAGCACCACAGGGGAGGCAGATACGCAGTATTTT.

The CDR3 here is CASSLVPEVEQFF. Written as DNA, the CDR3 is TGTGCCAGCAGCTTAGTGCCCGAGGTTGAGCAGTTCTTC. The chain employs TRBV7-9 and TRBJ2-1; D remains ambiguous. This CDR3 is built from 13 residues. The germline V gene encodes CDR1 SEHNR and CDR2 FQNEAQ (reference sequence). The V end was cut by 1 base, the J end by 9 bases, with 10 bases between.

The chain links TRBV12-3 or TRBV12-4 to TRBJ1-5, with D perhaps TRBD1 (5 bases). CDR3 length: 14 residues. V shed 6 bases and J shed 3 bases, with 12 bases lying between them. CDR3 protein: CASRLGRFNQPQHF. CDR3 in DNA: TGTGCCAGCAGGCTGGGACGGTTCAATCAGCCCCAGCATTTT.

This CDR3 is CASTGWSGGPQETQYF. The CDR3 nucleotides read TGTGCCAGCACCGGGTGGAGCGGGGGGCCCCAAGAGACCCAGTACTTC. The chain couples TRBV2 to TRBJ2-5, with 9 bases that match TRBD2. V lost 7 bases and J lost 1; bases outside the gene matches: 10. CDR3 length equals 16 residues. Germline assignment: CDR1 SNHLY and CDR2 FYNNEI.

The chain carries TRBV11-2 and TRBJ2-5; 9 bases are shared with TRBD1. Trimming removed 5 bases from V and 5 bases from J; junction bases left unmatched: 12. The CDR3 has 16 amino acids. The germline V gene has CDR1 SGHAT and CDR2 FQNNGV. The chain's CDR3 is CASSLGQGTYEETQYF. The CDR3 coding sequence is TGTGCCAGCAGCCTAGGACAGGGGACATATGAGGAGACCCAGTACTTC.

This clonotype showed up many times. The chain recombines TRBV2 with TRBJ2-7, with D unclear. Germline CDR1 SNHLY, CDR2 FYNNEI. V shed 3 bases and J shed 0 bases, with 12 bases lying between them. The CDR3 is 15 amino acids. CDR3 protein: CASSEGNPRSYEQYF. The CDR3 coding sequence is TGTGCCAGCAGTGAGGGTAATCCCCGCTCCTACGAGCAGTACTTC. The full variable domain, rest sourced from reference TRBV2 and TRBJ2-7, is EPEVTQTPSHQVTQMGQEVILRCVPISNHLYFYWYRQILGQKVEFLVSFYNNEISEKSEIFDDQFSVERPDGSNFTLKIRSTKLEDSAMYFCASSEGNPRSYEQYFGPGTRLTVT.

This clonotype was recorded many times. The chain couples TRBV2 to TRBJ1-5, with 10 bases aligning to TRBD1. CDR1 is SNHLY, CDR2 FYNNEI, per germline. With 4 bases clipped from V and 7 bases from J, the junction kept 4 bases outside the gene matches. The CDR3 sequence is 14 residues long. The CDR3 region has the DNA TGTGCCAGCAGTGGACAGGGGGCTGGGCAGCCCCAGCATTTT. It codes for CASSGQGAGQPQHF.

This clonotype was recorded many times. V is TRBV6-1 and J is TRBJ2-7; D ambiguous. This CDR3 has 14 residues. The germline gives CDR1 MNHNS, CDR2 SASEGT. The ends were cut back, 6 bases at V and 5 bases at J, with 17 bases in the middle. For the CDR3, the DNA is TGTGCCAGCAGCGATGACATGGCCCTGGACGAGCAGTACTTC. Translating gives CASSDDMALDEQYF.

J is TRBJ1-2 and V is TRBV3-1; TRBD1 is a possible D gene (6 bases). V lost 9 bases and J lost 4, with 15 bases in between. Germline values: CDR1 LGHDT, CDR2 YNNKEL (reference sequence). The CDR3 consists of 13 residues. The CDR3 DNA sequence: TGTGCCAGTAAACAGGGACGCAGCTATGGCTACACCTTC. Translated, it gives CASKQGRSYGYTF.

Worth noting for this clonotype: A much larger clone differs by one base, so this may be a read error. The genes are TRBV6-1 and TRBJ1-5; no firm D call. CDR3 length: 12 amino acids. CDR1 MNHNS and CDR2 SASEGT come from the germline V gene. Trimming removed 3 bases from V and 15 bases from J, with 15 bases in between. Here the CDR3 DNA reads TGTGCCAGCAGTGATGGGAGAGCTGGTGGGCATTTT. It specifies CASSDGRAGGHF.

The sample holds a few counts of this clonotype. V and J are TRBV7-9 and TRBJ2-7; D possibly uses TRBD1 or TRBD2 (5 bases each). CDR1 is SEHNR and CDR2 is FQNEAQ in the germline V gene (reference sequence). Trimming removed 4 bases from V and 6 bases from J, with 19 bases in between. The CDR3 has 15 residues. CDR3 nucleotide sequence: TGTGCCAGCAGCTCGGACAACCTTCCTGGGGGCGAGCAGTACTTC. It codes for CASSSDNLPGGEQYF.

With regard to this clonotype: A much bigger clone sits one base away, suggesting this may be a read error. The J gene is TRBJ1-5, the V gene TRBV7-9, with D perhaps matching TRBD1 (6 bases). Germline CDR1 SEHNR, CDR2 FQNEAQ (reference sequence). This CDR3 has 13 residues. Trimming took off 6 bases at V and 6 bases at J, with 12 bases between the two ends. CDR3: CASRGGEGQPQHF. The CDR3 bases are TGTGCCAGCAGGGGGGGCGAGGGTCAGCCCCAGCATTTT.

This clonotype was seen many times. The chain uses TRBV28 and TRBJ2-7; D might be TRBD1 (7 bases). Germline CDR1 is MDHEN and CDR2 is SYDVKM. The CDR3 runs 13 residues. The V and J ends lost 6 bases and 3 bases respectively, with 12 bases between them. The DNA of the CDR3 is TGTGCCAGCAGGGGGCAGGGGGGCTACGAGCAGTACTTC. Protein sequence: CASRGQGGYEQYF.

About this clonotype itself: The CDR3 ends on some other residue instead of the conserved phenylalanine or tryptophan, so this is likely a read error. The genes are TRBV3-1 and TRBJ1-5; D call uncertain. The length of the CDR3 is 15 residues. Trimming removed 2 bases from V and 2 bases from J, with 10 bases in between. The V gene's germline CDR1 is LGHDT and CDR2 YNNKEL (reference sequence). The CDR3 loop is CASSQSTGGNQPQHS. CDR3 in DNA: TGTGCCAGCAGCCAATCTACCGGGGGCAATCAGCCCCAGCATTCT.

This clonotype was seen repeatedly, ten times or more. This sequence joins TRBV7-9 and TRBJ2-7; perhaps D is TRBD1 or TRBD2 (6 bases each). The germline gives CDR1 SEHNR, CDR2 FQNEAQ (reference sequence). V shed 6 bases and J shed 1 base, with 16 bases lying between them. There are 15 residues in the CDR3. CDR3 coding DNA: TGTGCCAGCAGGGTGGGACTGGACAGTTCCTACGAGCAGTACTTC. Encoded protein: CASRVGLDSSYEQYF.

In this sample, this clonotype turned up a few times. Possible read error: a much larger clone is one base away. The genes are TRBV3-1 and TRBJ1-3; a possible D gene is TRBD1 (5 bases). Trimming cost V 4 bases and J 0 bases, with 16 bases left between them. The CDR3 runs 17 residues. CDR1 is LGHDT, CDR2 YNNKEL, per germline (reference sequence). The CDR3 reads CASSRGPGLNSGNTIYF. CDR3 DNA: TGTGCCAGCAGCCGCGGACCGGGACTGAACTCTGGAAACACCATATATTTT.

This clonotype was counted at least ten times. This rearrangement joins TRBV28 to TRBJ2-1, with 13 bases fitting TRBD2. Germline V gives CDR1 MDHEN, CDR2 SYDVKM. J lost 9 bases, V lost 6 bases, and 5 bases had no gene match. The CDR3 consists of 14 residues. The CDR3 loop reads CASRGLAGVGEQFF. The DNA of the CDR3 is TGTGCCAGCAGAGGACTAGCGGGAGTCGGTGAGCAGTTCTTC. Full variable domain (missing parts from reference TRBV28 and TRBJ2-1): DVKVTQSSRYLVKRTGEKVFLECVQDMDHENMFWYRQDPGLGLRLIYFSYDVKMKEKGDIPEGYSVSREKKERFSLILESASTNQTSMYLCASRGLAGVGEQFFGPGTRLTVL.

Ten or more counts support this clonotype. The CDR3, as DNA: TGTGCCAGCAGTTTGTGGGGGGACGAGCAGTACTTC. This sequence encodes CASSLWGDEQYF. The chain has TRBV28 and TRBJ2-7; TRBD2 is a possible D gene (6 bases). The germline V and J ends were trimmed by 3 bases and 5 bases, with 8 bases remaining between them. Germline V gene sequence: CDR1 MDHEN, CDR2 SYDVKM. The CDR3 length is 12 residues.

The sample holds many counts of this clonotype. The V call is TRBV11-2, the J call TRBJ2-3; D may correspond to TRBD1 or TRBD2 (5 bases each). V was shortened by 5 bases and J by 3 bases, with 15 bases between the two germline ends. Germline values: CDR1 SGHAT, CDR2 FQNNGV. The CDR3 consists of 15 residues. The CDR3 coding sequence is TGTGCCAGCAGCCGACCGGGGCGCTTGACAGATACGCAGTATTTT. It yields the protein CASSRPGRLTDTQYF.

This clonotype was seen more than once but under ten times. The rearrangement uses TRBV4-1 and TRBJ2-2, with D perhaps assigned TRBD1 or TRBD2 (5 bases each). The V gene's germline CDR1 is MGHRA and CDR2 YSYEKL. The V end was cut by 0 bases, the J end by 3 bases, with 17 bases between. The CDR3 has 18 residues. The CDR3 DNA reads TGCGCCAGCAGCCAAGAGGCCCCCGGGACGATCGACACCGGGGAGCTGTTTTTT. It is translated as CASSQEAPGTIDTGELFF.